This T cell receptor beta chain was sequenced during a study of blood T cell repertoires in COVID-19. The V end was cut by 8 bases, the J end by 5 bases, with 18 bases between. The CDR3 has 14 residues. Germline assignment: CDR1 SNHLY and CDR2 FYNNEI. The table came from immunoSEQ multiplex PCR; TCRdb's copy has only in-frame clones and leaves some out. The table has over 150,000 clones, approximately 82% seen once. This sequence originates from a woman aged 80 or over with active or convalescent COVID-19. The sample was peripheral blood. The chain recombines TRBV2 with TRBJ1-1, with D perhaps matching TRBD1 (6 bases). The CDR3 here is CASRRLGTRTEAFF. The CDR3 DNA reads TGTGCCAGCCGTCGGCTGGGGACACGAACTGAAGCTTTCTTT.